This T cell receptor (beta chain) was retrieved from a study of T-cell reconstitution after alpha-beta-depleted transplantation in children. Preparing the TCRbeta library involved the use of unique molecular identifiers. TCRdb itself ran the PCR reads through MiXCR, one entry per CDR3 protein. The table has fewer than 550,000 distinct CDR3 sequences, around 9.9% seen once. This clonotype appeared many times. The receptor was derived from a human donor who donated a stem cell graft to a child with acute myeloid leukemia. Sequenced material: PBMCs from the stem cell graft donor, taken from the stem cell graft.

The CDR3 protein is CASSLGGGLARDTQYF. DNA of the CDR3: TGTGCCAGCAGCTTAGGGGGAGGACTAGCGAGGGATACGCAGTATTTT. The chain links TRBV7-2 to TRBJ2-3, with 9 bases fitting TRBD2. V lost 1 base and J lost 6; bases outside the gene matches: 8. The CDR3 runs to 16 residues. CDR1 and CDR2 (germline): SGHTA, FQGNSA.